A selection of T cell receptor beta chains follows, all from one sample in a study of OX40 agonist ivuxolimab in advanced cancers. Profiling relied on immunoSEQ multiplex PCR, and the TCRdb table lists in-frame clones only, not all of them. In the table there are about 30,000 clones, around 80% of which are singletons. The material was CD4+ or CD8+ T cells sorted from blood, obtained in a trial of the OX40 agonist ivuxolimab. The receptor source for this set is an adult with an advanced solid tumor such as melanoma, head and neck, liver or kidney cancer. Both conserved end residues are part of each CDR3. A D gene is named only where the DNA matches it firmly. Expanded clones get a size class; other rows say once, few or many, or leave the size out.

CDR3 DNA: TGTGCCAGCAGCTCGGACGGGGACCAGTACCAAGAGACCCAGTACTTC; CDR3 protein: CASSSDGDQYQETQYF; D gene: -; J gene: TRBJ2-5; V gene: TRBV5-4; clone size: -
CDR3 DNA: TGTGCCAGCAGTGACATGGGGGGAGCCAAAAACATTCAGTACTTC; CDR3 protein: CASSDMGGAKNIQYF; D gene: -; J gene: TRBJ2-4; V gene: TRBV2; clone size: -
CDR3 DNA: TGTGCCAGCAGTTTATCGGCGAGGGCAGATACGCAGTATTTT; CDR3 protein: CASSLSARADTQYF; D gene: -; J gene: TRBJ2-3; V gene: TRBV27; clone size: -
CDR3 DNA: TGCAGCGGGGACGTGTATGGCTACACCTTC; CDR3 protein: CSGDVYGYTF; D gene: -; J gene: TRBJ1-2; V gene: TRBV20-1; clone size: few
CDR3 DNA: TGTGCCAGCAGCCCCCACCCTGGGGGCCTCTACTCCTACGAGCAGTACTTC; CDR3 protein: CASSPHPGGLYSYEQYF; D gene: -; J gene: TRBJ2-7; V gene: TRBV9; clone size: -
CDR3 DNA: TGTGCCAGCAGCTTGTCCGGGGAGCTGTTTTTT; CDR3 protein: CASSLSGELFF; D gene: -; J gene: TRBJ2-2; V gene: TRBV5-6; clone size: few
CDR3 DNA: TGTGCCAGCAGTTACTCCCAGGGCCTCTTTGAAAACATTCAGTACTTC; CDR3 protein: CASSYSQGLFENIQYF; D gene: -; J gene: TRBJ2-4; V gene: TRBV6-5; clone size: -
CDR3 DNA: TGTGCCAGCTCTTTCAGGCAGGGAACAACTAATGAAAAACTGTTTTTT; CDR3 protein: CASSFRQGTTNEKLFF; D gene: -; J gene: TRBJ1-4; V gene: TRBV6-6; clone size: -
CDR3 DNA: TGTGCCAGCAGTTCCCTAAGCTTTACAACAGATACGCAGTATTTT; CDR3 protein: CASSSLSFTTDTQYF; D gene: -; J gene: TRBJ2-3; V gene: TRBV28; clone size: once
CDR3 DNA: TGTGCCAGCAGCCCTAGGGGGGTCGCCAATGAGCAGTTCTTC; CDR3 protein: CASSPRGVANEQFF; D gene: -; J gene: TRBJ2-1; V gene: TRBV7-9; clone size: -
CDR3 DNA: TGTGCCAGCAGCTTTCCGGGAAGGAACACTGAAGCTTTCTTT; CDR3 protein: CASSFPGRNTEAFF; D gene: -; J gene: TRBJ1-1; V gene: TRBV5-6; clone size: -
CDR3 DNA: TGTGCCAGCAGCTTAGCGTCGGCCAGGGGGTATAGCAATCAGCCCCAGCATTTT; CDR3 protein: CASSLASARGYSNQPQHF; D gene: TRBD1; J gene: TRBJ1-5; V gene: TRBV7-8; clone size: -
CDR3 DNA: TGTGCCAGCAGCCTAACTAGCGGGAGGACGGCAGATACGCAGTATTTT; CDR3 protein: CASSLTSGRTADTQYF; D gene: TRBD2; J gene: TRBJ2-3; V gene: TRBV11-2; clone size: -
CDR3 DNA: TGCGCCAGCAGCTCCAACTCTCATAGCTCCTACAATGAGCAGTTCTTC; CDR3 protein: CASSSNSHSSYNEQFF; D gene: -; J gene: TRBJ2-1; V gene: TRBV5-1; clone size: -
CDR3 DNA: TGCGCCAGCAGCGTAGGGAATGAGCAGTACTTC; CDR3 protein: CASSVGNEQYF; D gene: -; J gene: TRBJ2-7; V gene: TRBV5-1; clone size: few
CDR3 DNA: TGCGCCAGCAGCCAAGACGTGGTTCGGGGGGGAACTGAAGCTTTCTTT; CDR3 protein: CASSQDVVRGGTEAFF; D gene: -; J gene: TRBJ1-1; V gene: TRBV4-1; clone size: -
CDR3 DNA: TGTGCCAGCAATCCGGGACAGGGGGCCACAGATACGCAGTATTTT; CDR3 protein: CASNPGQGATDTQYF; D gene: TRBD1; J gene: TRBJ2-3; V gene: TRBV9; clone size: -
CDR3 DNA: TGTGCCAGCACCCCCGGGACAACCTATGGCTACACCTTC; CDR3 protein: CASTPGTTYGYTF; D gene: -; J gene: TRBJ1-2; V gene: TRBV28; clone size: -
CDR3 DNA: TGTGCCAGCAGTTACTATCCCCAGGCCAACACTGAAGCTTTCTTT; CDR3 protein: CASSYYPQANTEAFF; D gene: -; J gene: TRBJ1-1; V gene: TRBV6-5; clone size: few
CDR3 DNA: TGTGCCAGCAGAGACAGCTCCTACAATGAGCAGTTCTTC; CDR3 protein: CASRDSSYNEQFF; D gene: -; J gene: TRBJ2-1; V gene: TRBV11-2; clone size: once
CDR3 DNA: TGTGCCAGCAGCTTACAGGGCCAGAGCTCCTACGAGCAGTACTTC; CDR3 protein: CASSLQGQSSYEQYF; D gene: -; J gene: TRBJ2-7; V gene: TRBV7-8; clone size: -
CDR3 DNA: TGTGCCACCAGCAGAGAACGGACTCGTAATTCACCCCTCCACTTT; CDR3 protein: CATSRERTRNSPLHF; D gene: -; J gene: TRBJ1-6; V gene: TRBV15; clone size: -
CDR3 DNA: TGTGCCAGCAGCCTCCAGGACAGAAAGAACACTGAAGCTTTCTTT; CDR3 protein: CASSLQDRKNTEAFF; D gene: -; J gene: TRBJ1-1; V gene: TRBV9; clone size: few
CDR3 DNA: TGTGCCAGAAGCTTAGTTGTCCGTAGTTCCGCTCTGGAGGGGGCTATCCCCGGGGAGCTGTTTTTT; CDR3 protein: CARSLVVRSSALEGAIPGELFF; D gene: -; J gene: TRBJ2-2; V gene: TRBV7-5; clone size: -
CDR3 DNA: TGTGCCAGCAGCTTCGACGGCCCTCGGAGCGAGCAGTACTTC; CDR3 protein: CASSFDGPRSEQYF; D gene: -; J gene: TRBJ2-7; V gene: TRBV7-8; clone size: -
CDR3 DNA: TGTGCCAGCAGCTTAACGGTCGGGTACCAAGAGACCCAGTACTTC; CDR3 protein: CASSLTVGYQETQYF; D gene: -; J gene: TRBJ2-5; V gene: TRBV7-3; clone size: -
CDR3 DNA: TGTGCCAGCAGCTTATTCGAGGAGTTGGGCAATCAGCCCCAGCATTTT; CDR3 protein: CASSLFEELGNQPQHF; D gene: -; J gene: TRBJ1-5; V gene: TRBV5-4; clone size: -
CDR3 DNA: TGTGCCAGCAGCGTAGAAGGCGACCGGGGGCCTCTATCCTACGAGCAGTACTTC; CDR3 protein: CASSVEGDRGPLSYEQYF; D gene: -; J gene: TRBJ2-7; V gene: TRBV9; clone size: -
CDR3 DNA: TGTGCCAGCAGCCAGGGGGCTTCTTACACCATATATTTT; CDR3 protein: CASSQGASYTIYF; D gene: TRBD1; J gene: TRBJ1-3; V gene: TRBV7-9; clone size: -
CDR3 DNA: TGTGCCAGCAGCCGACAGGGGGACTTCTACAATGAGCAGTTCTTC; CDR3 protein: CASSRQGDFYNEQFF; D gene: TRBD1; J gene: TRBJ2-1; V gene: TRBV7-6; clone size: -
CDR3 DNA: TGTGCCATCAGTGAGTCGGCTAGCGGGATTTATGAGCAGTTCTTC; CDR3 protein: CAISESASGIYEQFF; D gene: TRBD2; J gene: TRBJ2-1; V gene: TRBV10-3; clone size: -
CDR3 DNA: TGTGCCAGCAGTTTCGATTTAGCTTCTAATGAAAAACTGTTTTTT; CDR3 protein: CASSFDLASNEKLFF; D gene: -; J gene: TRBJ1-4; V gene: TRBV28; clone size: -
CDR3 DNA: TGTGCCAGCAGCCAGGGACTAGCGGGAGGTCATACGCAGTATTTT; CDR3 protein: CASSQGLAGGHTQYF; D gene: TRBD2; J gene: TRBJ2-3; V gene: TRBV7-6; clone size: -
CDR3 DNA: TGTGCCAGCCGGCAGGGCCCCACTGAAGCTTTCTTT; CDR3 protein: CASRQGPTEAFF; D gene: -; J gene: TRBJ1-1; V gene: TRBV6-5; clone size: -
CDR3 DNA: TGTGCCAGCAGCTTTTTTAGGACAGGGAGCACCGGGGAGCTGTTTTTT; CDR3 protein: CASSFFRTGSTGELFF; D gene: TRBD1; J gene: TRBJ2-2; V gene: TRBV5-4; clone size: -
CDR3 DNA: TGCGCCAGCAGTCAACTGGACAGATTCAATCAGCCCCAGCATTTT; CDR3 protein: CASSQLDRFNQPQHF; D gene: -; J gene: TRBJ1-5; V gene: TRBV23-1; clone size: -
CDR3 DNA: TGTGCCAGCAGTTGGACCGCTGACACCGGGGAGCTGTTTTTT; CDR3 protein: CASSWTADTGELFF; D gene: -; J gene: TRBJ2-2; V gene: TRBV28; clone size: -
CDR3 DNA: TGTGCCAGCAGCTTGTTAGCGGGATCCTACAATGAGCAGTTCTTC; CDR3 protein: CASSLLAGSYNEQFF; D gene: TRBD2; J gene: TRBJ2-1; V gene: TRBV25-1; clone size: -
CDR3 DNA: TGTGCCAGCAGTTTAGGGGTCTCCTACGAGCAGTACTTC; CDR3 protein: CASSLGVSYEQYF; D gene: -; J gene: TRBJ2-7; V gene: TRBV28; clone size: -
CDR3 DNA: TGCGCCAGCAGCCTGGGGGATTGGTATGGCTACACCTTC; CDR3 protein: CASSLGDWYGYTF; D gene: -; J gene: TRBJ1-2; V gene: TRBV5-1; clone size: -
CDR3 DNA: TGTGCCTGGAGTCTAGGACAGATGAACACTGAAGCTTTCTTT; CDR3 protein: CAWSLGQMNTEAFF; D gene: -; J gene: TRBJ1-1; V gene: TRBV30; clone size: -